The next 20 T cell receptor beta chains were all read from a single sample in a study of blood T cell repertoires in COVID-19. Assay used: immunoSEQ multiplex PCR; TCRdb lists only in-frame clones, some missing. The top ten hold 4% to 4.5% of the sample, which has fewer than 200,000 clones, 70% to 90% seen once. Sequenced material: PBMCs or T cells enriched from blood (not recorded which). The receptors stem from a woman aged 50 to 60 who had recovered from COVID-19.

J is TRBJ2-4 and V is TRBV27; D might be TRBD1 (6 bases). There are 14 residues in the CDR3. Germline CDR1 MNHEY, CDR2 SMNVEV (reference sequence). Trimming took 4 bases from V and 8 from J, leaving 15 bases between them. The CDR3 loop is CASSSLQGLDIQYF. The CDR3 region has the DNA TGTGCCAGCAGTTCCCTCCAGGGGCTAGACATTCAGTACTTC.

The gene calls are TRBV30 and TRBJ1-6; D might be TRBD1 (6 bases). The CDR3 covers 13 residues. With 3 bases removed from V and 11 bases from J, the gap between germline ends came to 14 bases. Germline values: CDR1 GTSNPN, CDR2 SVGIG (reference sequence). CDR3 DNA: TGTGCCTGGAGGACGGGACAAAGTACACCCCTCCACTTT. Amino acid sequence: CAWRTGQSTPLHF.

The chain recombines TRBV14 with TRBJ1-2; D remains unclear. CDR1 is SGHDN and CDR2 is FVKESK in the germline V gene. The ends were cut back, 3 bases at V and 7 bases at J, with 9 bases in the middle. CDR3 size: 12 residues. The CDR3 DNA is TGTGCCAGCAGCCAGGCGGGTAGTGGCTACACCTTC. Amino acid sequence: CASSQAGSGYTF.

The chain uses TRBV7-9 and TRBJ1-2; 9 bases line up with TRBD1. Losses at the gene ends were 5 bases for V and 6 bases for J; bases not matched to a gene: 10. CDR1 and CDR2 (germline): SEHNR, FQNEAQ (reference sequence). CDR3 length: 15 residues. The CDR3 nucleotides are TGTGCCAGCAGCCCCAGGTGGGACAGGGAGGATGGCTACACCTTC. Protein product: CASSPRWDREDGYTF.

V and J are TRBV5-1 and TRBJ2-3; D call uncertain. Germline V CDR1 and CDR2: SGHRS, YFSETQ. The CDR3 has 11 amino acids. V gave up 2 bases and J gave up 5 bases, with 3 bases separating them. DNA of the CDR3: TGCGCCAGCAGCTTCAAAGATACGCAGTATTTT. Protein: CASSFKDTQYF.

This clone is a singleton in its sample. The rearrangement uses TRBV18 and TRBJ2-2; no definite D call. CDR1 and CDR2 (germline): KGHSH, LQKENI. The CDR3 covers 15 residues. Trimming left V 0 bases short and J 3 bases short, with 8 bases between. For the CDR3, the DNA is TGTGCCAGCTCACCACCTTCCATCCACACCGGGGAGCTGTTTTTT. This sequence encodes CASSPPSIHTGELFF.

The chain employs TRBV11-2 and TRBJ2-7, with a possible D match to TRBD2 (6 bases). The CDR3 covers 16 residues. V lost 0 bases and J 4 bases, leaving 16 bases between the germline ends. The V gene's germline CDR1 is SGHAT and CDR2 FQNNGV. This CDR3 is CASSLDGGWGGYEQYV. Written as DNA, the CDR3 is TGTGCCAGCAGCTTAGATGGTGGGTGGGGAGGTTACGAGCAGTACGTC.

J is TRBJ2-1 and V is TRBV2; weak D call: TRBD2 (6 bases). The germline gives CDR1 SNHLY, CDR2 FYNNEI. The CDR3 length is 15 residues. V lost 2 bases, J lost 3 bases, and 11 bases lay in between. The CDR3 spells CASSEKLARYNEQFF. CDR3 DNA: TGTGCCAGCAGTGAAAAACTAGCCCGCTACAATGAGCAGTTCTTC.

V gene TRBV7-9 combines with J gene TRBJ2-7; 7 bases agree with TRBD2. The V segment lost 2 bases and the J segment 7 bases; nucleotides outside the gene matches: 8. The CDR3 has 14 residues. The germline V gene encodes CDR1 SEHNR and CDR2 FQNEAQ (reference sequence). CDR3 residues: CASSLNGGSGEQYV. The DNA for the CDR3 is TGTGCCAGCAGCTTAAACGGCGGGAGCGGTGAGCAGTACGTC.

This clone was detected a few times. V and J are TRBV7-9 and TRBJ1-2, with 8 bases fitting TRBD1. The CDR3 extends over 13 amino acids. Germline trimming cut 4 bases from V and 8 bases from J; bases unmatched to any gene: 6. The V gene's germline CDR1 is SEHNR and CDR2 FQNEAQ (reference sequence). CDR3 bases: TGTGCCAGCAGCTCCCAGGACAGGGACGGCTACACCTTC. Translating gives CASSSQDRDGYTF.

V and J are TRBV30 and TRBJ2-5; D is ambiguous. V was trimmed by 2 bases and J by 5 bases, leaving 9 bases between them. This CDR3 is built from 12 residues. Germline CDR1 reads GTSNPN; CDR2 reads SVGIG (reference sequence). This CDR3 is CAWSRPGETQYF. The CDR3 DNA is TGTGCCTGGAGTCGGCCCGGGGAGACCCAGTACTTC.

This clone was seen a few times. V and J are TRBV7-9 and TRBJ1-1; no clear D. V shed 5 bases and J shed 0 bases, with 10 bases lying between them. Germline CDR1 and CDR2: SEHNR and FQNEAQ (reference sequence). The length of the CDR3 is 14 residues. CDR3 bases: TGTGCCAGCAGCCCAAACAGTATGAACACTGAAGCTTTCTTT. Amino acids: CASSPNSMNTEAFF. Looking up the rest from reference TRBV7-9 and TRBJ1-1 gives the full variable domain: DTGVSQNPRHKITKRGQNVTFRCDPISEHNRLYWYRQTLGQGPEFLTYFQNEAQLEKSRLLSDRFSAERPKGSFSTLEIQRTEQGDSAMYLCASSPNSMNTEAFFGQGTRLTVV.

In this sample, this clone turned up once. V usage is TRBV11-3 and J usage is TRBJ2-3; 8 bases line up with TRBD1. There are 15 residues in the CDR3. Unmatched junction bases numbered 4, after V lost 1 base and J lost 4 bases. Germline CDR1 is SGHNT and CDR2 is YENEEA. The CDR3 region has the DNA TGTGCCAGCAGCTTAGGTGGGACAGGACCAGATACGCAGTATTTT. Protein product: CASSLGGTGPDTQYF.

The chain is built from TRBV11-2 and TRBJ1-1; tentatively, D is TRBD1 (5 bases). The CDR3 extends over 14 amino acids. V was shortened by 1 base and J by 2 bases, with 8 bases between the two germline ends. The germline V gene encodes CDR1 SGHAT and CDR2 FQNNGV. The CDR3 DNA reads as TGTGCCAGCAGCTTAGTTAGGGGCAACACTGAAGCTTTCTTT. Encoded protein: CASSLVRGNTEAFF.

The chain joins TRBV20-1 to TRBJ2-5; TRBD2 matches at 8 bases. The ends lost 3 bases at V and 3 bases at J; junction bases unmatched: 9. CDR1 and CDR2 (germline): DFQATT, SNEGSKA (reference sequence). The CDR3 is 15 residues long. The CDR3 protein is CSASVPLAGKETQYF. The CDR3 bases are TGCAGTGCTAGTGTCCCCCTAGCGGGCAAAGAGACCCAGTACTTC.

The rearrangement links TRBV19 to TRBJ1-1; a possible D gene is TRBD1 (5 bases). The CDR3 runs 12 residues. Trimming pared 7 bases from V and 3 bases from J, leaving 9 bases between. Looked up from germline, CDR1 is LNHDA and CDR2 is SQIVND (reference sequence). The CDR3 DNA reads as TGTGCCAGTATCCAGGGCTACACTGAAGCTTTCTTT. As protein: CASIQGYTEAFF.

This chain links TRBV12-3 or TRBV12-4 with TRBJ1-2; 7 bases are a match to TRBD1. The CDR3 is 12 residues long. The junction had 7 bases not matched to a gene; V was cut back by 7 bases and J by 8 bases. CDR3 sequence reads: CASTQGGKGYTF. The CDR3 DNA sequence: TGTGCCAGCACCCAGGGGGGCAAAGGCTACACCTTC.

The CDR3 DNA sequence: TGTGCCAGCAGCTTAGGCGGGGGAGAAAACAATGAGCAGTTCTTC. This encodes CASSLGGGENNEQFF. The chain has TRBV7-3 and TRBJ2-1; 7 nucleotides line up with TRBD2. Germline V CDR1 and CDR2: SGHTA, FQGTGA. This CDR3 has 15 residues. Losses at the gene ends were 2 bases for V and 5 bases for J; bases not matched to a gene: 6.

The V call is TRBV15, the J call TRBJ1-2; D may be TRBD1 (5 bases). CDR3 length: 18 amino acids. Germline CDR1 is LNHNV and CDR2 is YYDKDF (reference sequence). The V end was cut by 1 base, the J end by 8 bases, with 26 bases between. In nucleotides, the CDR3 is TGTGCCACCAGCAGAGGGACAAGTGTCCTTCGTGGGCGTCCCGGCTACACCTTC. Translated, it gives CATSRGTSVLRGRPGYTF.

The chain is built from TRBV19 and TRBJ1-6; D unresolved. Trimming removed 3 bases from V and 8 bases from J, with 8 bases in between. This CDR3 has 13 residues. Per the germline V gene, CDR1 is LNHDA and CDR2 is SQIVND (reference sequence). The CDR3 bases are TGTGCCAGTAGTATTCGAGATGATTCACCCCTCCACTTT. The encoded protein is CASSIRDDSPLHF. Full variable domain (outside the CDR3, taken from reference TRBV19 and TRBJ1-6): DGGITQSPKYLFRKEGQNVTLSCEQNLNHDAMYWYRQDPGQGLRLIYYSQIVNDFQKGDIAEGYSVSREKKESFPLTVTSAQKNPTAFYLCASSIRDDSPLHFGNGTRLTVT.